One and the same sample provided the 27 T cell receptor beta chains below, sequenced in a study of siplizumab effects on memory and regulatory T cells. Clones were read by immunoSEQ multiplex PCR, and TCRdb kept only the in-frame ones, dropping some. The sample carries approximately 98,000 clones, about 95% recorded once. Material: non-Treg CD4+ T cells sorted from blood. The source of these receptors is a human donor in good health.

The chain couples TRBV10-2 to TRBJ1-1; D gene ambiguous. Trimming cost V 0 bases and J 7 bases, with 12 bases left between them. Germline V lookup: CDR1 WSHSY, CDR2 SAAADI. CDR3 length: 14 residues. The DNA of the CDR3 is TGCGCCAGCAGTGAGTCGCACCTGATGGATGAAGCTTTCTTT. It yields the protein CASSESHLMDEAFF.

The chain has TRBV19 and TRBJ2-7; D perhaps matches TRBD2 (6 bases). Germline-derived CDR1 and CDR2 are LNHDA and SQIVND (reference sequence). This CDR3 is 12 amino acids long. V dropped 3 bases and J dropped 6 bases, with 9 bases sitting between them. The CDR3 bases are TGTGCCAGTAGTATCTGGGGAGGCGAGCAGTACTTC. This translates into CASSIWGGEQYF.

The chain joins TRBV5-6 to TRBJ2-5, with D possibly called TRBD1 or TRBD2 (5 bases each). Germline V gene sequence: CDR1 SGHDT, CDR2 YYEEEE. The CDR3 loop spans 14 amino acids. Between the trimmed V and J ends, which lost 0 bases and 4 bases, there was a span of 10 bases. CDR3 in DNA: TGTGCCAGCAGCTTGGTTCAGGGACGAGAGACCCAGTACTTC. The encoded protein is CASSLVQGRETQYF.

The chain recombines TRBV5-1 with TRBJ1-2; perhaps TRBD1 as D (5 bases). This CDR3 is 14 amino acids long. V lost 0 bases, J lost 6 bases, and 12 bases lay in between. Germline V gene data show CDR1 as SGHRS and CDR2 as YFSETQ. This chain's CDR3 is CASSLELDTHGYTF. In DNA form, the CDR3 reads TGCGCCAGCAGCTTGGAATTGGACACTCATGGCTACACCTTC. Drawing the rest from reference TRBV5-1 and TRBJ1-2, the complete variable domain is KAGVTQTPRYLIKTRGQQVTLSCSPISGHRSVSWYQQTPGQGLQFLFEYFSETQRNKGNFPGRFSGRQFSNSRSEMNVSTLELGDSALYLCASSLELDTHGYTFGSGTRLTVV.

The V and J genes are TRBV19 and TRBJ1-4; a weak D match, TRBD1 (6 bases). Germline lookup yields CDR1 LNHDA and CDR2 SQIVND (reference sequence). V lost 4 bases and J 5 bases, leaving 11 bases between the germline ends. The CDR3 is 14 amino acids. CDR3 DNA sequence: TGTGCCAGTAGTAAGCACAGGGTGAATGAAAAACTGTTTTTT. Translating gives CASSKHRVNEKLFF. The whole variable domain, remainder taken from reference TRBV19 and TRBJ1-4, is DGGITQSPKYLFRKEGQNVTLSCEQNLNHDAMYWYRQDPGQGLRLIYYSQIVNDFQKGDIAEGYSVSREKKESFPLTVTSAQKNPTAFYLCASSKHRVNEKLFFGSGTQLSVL.

This clone was picked up a small number of times. The DNA of the CDR3 is TGCGCCAGCAGCGTTACTAGCGGGAGCTTGGGCGAGCAGTACTTC. The encoded protein is CASSVTSGSLGEQYF. The chain couples TRBV5-1 to TRBJ2-7; 11 bases line up with TRBD2. Per the germline V gene, CDR1 is SGHRS and CDR2 is YFSETQ. V trimming: 4 bases; J trimming: 6 bases; junction bases outside the gene matches: 9. The CDR3 is 15 amino acids.

The rearrangement uses TRBV27 and TRBJ2-1, with D possibly being TRBD2 (5 bases). The CDR3 consists of 17 residues. Germline lookup yields CDR1 MNHEY and CDR2 SMNVEV (reference sequence). V shed 3 bases and J shed 6 bases, with 21 bases lying between them. The DNA for the CDR3 is TGTGCCAGCAGTTTCGACAATGTCCCTAGCCCTGGCAATGAGCAGTTCTTC. The encoded protein is CASSFDNVPSPGNEQFF.

CDR3 sequence: CSASRTREQFF. CDR3 sequence (DNA): TGCAGTGCTAGCCGTACTCGTGAGCAGTTCTTC. The chain recombines TRBV20-1 with TRBJ2-1; the D is unclear. Germline V gives CDR1 DFQATT, CDR2 SNEGSKA (reference sequence). This CDR3 is 11 amino acids long. Trimming removed 3 bases at V and 9 bases at J, with 9 bases between.

The rearrangement uses TRBV5-1 and TRBJ2-1, with TRBD1 matching 11 bases. The ends lost 4 bases at V and 5 bases at J; junction bases unmatched: 11. The CDR3 length is 17 residues. Germline assignment: CDR1 SGHRS and CDR2 YFSETQ. CDR3 DNA sequence: TGCGCCAGCAGCCACCAGACCCGGGACAGGGGGAACAATGAGCAGTTCTTC. Its translation is CASSHQTRDRGNNEQFF. The variable domain in full, completed from reference TRBV5-1 and TRBJ2-1, reads KAGVTQTPRYLIKTRGQQVTLSCSPISGHRSVSWYQQTPGQGLQFLFEYFSETQRNKGNFPGRFSGRQFSNSRSEMNVSTLELGDSALYLCASSHQTRDRGNNEQFFGPGTRLTVL.

This clone occurred a few times. The chain links TRBV6-1 to TRBJ2-2; 9 positions agree with TRBD1. CDR1 is MNHNS, CDR2 SASEGT, per germline. V was clipped by 6 bases and J by 7 bases; unmatched bases: 9. The CDR3 loop spans 15 amino acids. DNA of the CDR3: TGTGCCAGCAGCCCGACAGGGGGGTCGAGCGGGGAGCTGTTTTTT. Its protein is CASSPTGGSSGELFF.

The chain combines TRBV30 with TRBJ2-2; D ambiguous. Trimming shortened V by 0 bases and J by 3 bases, and 2 bases separated the two germline ends. Looked up from germline, CDR1 is GTSNPN and CDR2 is SVGIG (reference sequence). The CDR3 is 12 residues long. CDR3 sequence (DNA): TGTGCCTGGAGTGTACACACCGGGGAGCTGTTTTTT. This encodes CAWSVHTGELFF.

This chain joins TRBV5-1 and TRBJ2-7, with 9 bases matching TRBD2. This CDR3 is built from 14 residues. Germline V gene lookup returns CDR1 SGHRS and CDR2 YFSETQ. With V trimmed by 2 bases and J by 6 bases, 6 bases remained unmatched. The CDR3 reads CASSFTGLASEQYF. In nucleotides, the CDR3 is TGCGCCAGCAGCTTTACGGGACTAGCATCCGAGCAGTACTTC.

This clone appeared a single time. V is TRBV19 and J is TRBJ2-3, with D unclear. The germline V gene encodes CDR1 LNHDA and CDR2 SQIVND (reference sequence). Trimming took off 1 base at V and 3 bases at J, with 11 bases between the two ends. CDR3 length: 15 residues. The CDR3: CASSIVPARTDTQYF. CDR3 bases: TGTGCCAGTAGTATAGTGCCGGCCCGAACAGATACGCAGTATTTT.

This rearrangement joins TRBV18 to TRBJ2-7; no definite D call. This CDR3 region has 15 residues. Trimming pared 1 base from V and 0 bases from J, leaving 10 bases between. CDR1 KGHSH and CDR2 LQKENI come from the germline V gene. The CDR3 loop is CASSPLEFSSYEQYF. As DNA, the CDR3 is TGTGCCAGCTCACCACTCGAATTCAGCTCCTACGAGCAGTACTTC.

In nucleotides, the CDR3 is TGTGCCAGTAGTTTCCCGGGACGCTACGAGCAGTACTTC. It specifies CASSFPGRYEQYF. The chain employs TRBV19 and TRBJ2-7; either TRBD1 or TRBD2 may supply D (5 bases each). The CDR3 is 13 residues long. Germline V gene lookup returns CDR1 LNHDA and CDR2 SQIVND (reference sequence). Trimming pared 5 bases from V and 3 bases from J, leaving 11 bases between. Full variable domain (rest looked up from reference TRBV19 and TRBJ2-7): DGGITQSPKYLFRKEGQNVTLSCEQNLNHDAMYWYRQDPGQGLRLIYYSQIVNDFQKGDIAEGYSVSREKKESFPLTVTSAQKNPTAFYLCASSFPGRYEQYFGPGTRLTVT.

This chain connects TRBV7-2 to TRBJ1-1; a possible D gene is TRBD1 (5 bases). Trimming stripped 1 base from V and 0 bases from J, with 9 bases between. The CDR3 sequence is 15 residues long. Germline V CDR1 and CDR2: SGHTA, FQGNSA. The CDR3 DNA sequence: TGTGCCAGCAGCTTAGTGGGGACGGTGAACACTGAAGCTTTCTTT. It translates to CASSLVGTVNTEAFF.

In this sample, this clone turned up once. CDR3 in DNA: TGTGCCAGCAGACACAGGACTAGCGGATACACAGATACGCAGTATTTT. Its translation: CASRHRTSGYTDTQYF. The chain recombines TRBV7-9 with TRBJ2-3; 10 bases map to TRBD2. J was trimmed by 2 bases and V by 6 bases; bases with no gene match: 8. CDR1 and CDR2 (germline): SEHNR, FQNEAQ (reference sequence). CDR3 length equals 16 residues.

The V call is TRBV6-1, the J call TRBJ2-3; 8 nucleotides agree with TRBD1. The CDR3 length is 14 residues. With V trimmed by 8 bases and J by 4 bases, 8 bases remained unmatched. CDR1 is MNHNS and CDR2 is SASEGT in the germline V gene. CDR3 sequence (DNA): TGTGCCAGCGTCGCAGGGGGCAGCGCAGATACGCAGTATTTT. Translating it yields CASVAGGSADTQYF.

The V and J genes are TRBV5-6 and TRBJ2-5; D might be TRBD1 (5 bases). Trimming stripped 7 bases from V and 1 base from J, with 17 bases between. The CDR3 contains 15 residues. Per germline, CDR1 SGHDT and CDR2 YYEEEE. CDR3 DNA sequence: TGTGCCAGCCGCAGCCTCAGAGACAGCCAAGAGACCCAGTACTTC. Amino acids: CASRSLRDSQETQYF.

This rearrangement joins TRBV7-2 to TRBJ1-2; 7 nucleotides agree with TRBD1. Germline V gene data show CDR1 as SGHTA and CDR2 as FQGNSA. Germline trimming cut 2 bases from V and 5 bases from J; bases unmatched to any gene: 2. CDR3 length equals 13 residues. CDR3 in amino acids: CASSLPGGYGYTF. CDR3 sequence (DNA): TGTGCCAGCAGCTTACCAGGGGGGTATGGCTACACCTTC.

The chain joins TRBV28 to TRBJ2-1; 9 bases map to TRBD2. Germline values: CDR1 MDHEN, CDR2 SYDVKM. This CDR3 is 18 amino acids long. The V segment lost 4 bases and the J segment 1 base; nucleotides outside the gene matches: 11. The chain's CDR3 is CASSSPRQREVSYNEQFF. The CDR3, as DNA: TGTGCCAGCAGTTCCCCCCGTCAGCGGGAGGTTTCCTACAATGAGCAGTTCTTC.

V gene TRBV7-9 combines with J gene TRBJ2-2; TRBD2 agrees at 7 bases. V shed 7 bases and J 6 bases; nucleotides not matched to a gene: 2. The germline V gene has CDR1 SEHNR and CDR2 FQNEAQ (reference sequence). The length of the CDR3 is 12 residues. The CDR3 loop is CASTGLAGELFF. CDR3 DNA sequence: TGTGCCAGCACCGGACTAGCCGGGGAGCTGTTTTTT.

The chain has TRBV2 and TRBJ1-1; D perhaps matches TRBD1 (5 bases). The CDR3 has 13 residues. Germline-derived CDR1 and CDR2 are SNHLY and FYNNEI. With 3 bases removed from V and 8 bases from J, the gap between germline ends came to 13 bases. As DNA, the CDR3 is TGTGCCAGCAGTGACGGGGCGAGAGGGGAAGCTTTCTTT. It codes for CASSDGARGEAFF.

The chain has TRBV11-2 and TRBJ2-1; 9 bases align to TRBD1. The CDR3 totals 15 residues. CDR1 and CDR2 (germline): SGHAT, FQNNGV. With 2 bases clipped from V and 5 bases from J, the junction kept 4 bases outside the gene matches. The CDR3 DNA sequence: TGTGCCAGCAGCTTATCGTGGACAGGGGACAATGAGCAGTTCTTC. Encoded protein: CASSLSWTGDNEQFF.

The chain has TRBV11-2 and TRBJ2-4; the D gene is possibly TRBD1 (5 bases). The V and J ends lost 4 bases and 9 bases respectively, with 22 bases between them. There are 16 residues in the CDR3. CDR1 and CDR2 (germline): SGHAT, FQNNGV. CDR3 nucleotides: TGTGCCAGCAGCTCCCACCCCTTGGCAGGGAATCCCATTCAGTACTTC. Translating gives CASSSHPLAGNPIQYF. The whole variable domain, filled in from reference TRBV11-2 and TRBJ2-4, reads EAGVAQSPRYKIIEKRQSVAFWCNPISGHATLYWYQQILGQGPKLLIQFQNNGVVDDSQLPKDRFSAERLKGVDSTLKIQPAKLEDSAVYLCASSSHPLAGNPIQYFGAGTRLSVL.

This clone appeared a single time. This chain joins TRBV7-2 and TRBJ2-5; D is ambiguous. In germline, CDR1 is SGHTA, CDR2 FQGNSA. The CDR3 contains 16 residues. V lost 2 bases and J 2 bases, leaving 15 bases between the germline ends. In DNA form, the CDR3 reads TGTGCCAGCAGCTTAACCGCTCCGTGGGGACAAGAGACCCAGTACTTC. Protein: CASSLTAPWGQETQYF.

V usage is TRBV6-5 and J usage is TRBJ1-4, with 8 bases aligning to TRBD1. Losses at the gene ends were 6 bases for V and 7 bases for J; bases not matched to a gene: 4. This CDR3 comprises 13 residues. Germline V gene sequence: CDR1 MNHEY, CDR2 SVGAGI. The CDR3 DNA reads TGTGCCAGCAGCTCGGACAGGGCTGAAAAACTGTTTTTT. Encoded protein: CASSSDRAEKLFF.